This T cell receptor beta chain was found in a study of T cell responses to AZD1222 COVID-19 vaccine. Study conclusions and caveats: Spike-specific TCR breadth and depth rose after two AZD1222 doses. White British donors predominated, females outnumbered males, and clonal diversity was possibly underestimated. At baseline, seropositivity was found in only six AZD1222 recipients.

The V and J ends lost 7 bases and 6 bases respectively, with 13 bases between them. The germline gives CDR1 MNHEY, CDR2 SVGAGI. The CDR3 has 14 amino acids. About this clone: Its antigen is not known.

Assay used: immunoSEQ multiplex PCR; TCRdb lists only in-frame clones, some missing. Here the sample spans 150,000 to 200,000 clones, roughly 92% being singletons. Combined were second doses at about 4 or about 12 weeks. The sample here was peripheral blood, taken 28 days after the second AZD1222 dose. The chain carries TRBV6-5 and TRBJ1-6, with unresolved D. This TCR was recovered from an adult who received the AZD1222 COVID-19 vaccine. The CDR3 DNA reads TGTGCCAGCATGGGTTCCGGGAGTAATTCACCCCTCCACTTT. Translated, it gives CASMGSGSNSPLHF.